A selection of T cell receptor beta chains follows, all from one sample in a study of T cell repertoires in cytomegalovirus infection. Antigen specificity for these receptors is unknown. TCRdb processed the reads anew with MiXCR; each CDR3 protein has one entry. The sample lists approximately 590,000 distinct CDR3 sequences, around 40% seen once, with around 46% in the top ten. The sequences come from cultured PBMCs, collected from culture after CMV antigen stimulation. The receptors were sampled from a human donor in good health (CMV status not recorded). Some clones in this sample may be carry-over from other donors' samples. Each CDR3 is given with its conserved first and last residue. A D gene is named only where the DNA matches it firmly. Clone size, where shown, is once, few, many, or a class for clones that have expanded.

v_call	clone_size	d_call	j_call	cdr3_aa	cdr3_nt
TRBV7-2	few	TRBD2	TRBJ2-7	CASSYMGGGYEQYF	TGTGCCAGCAGCTATATGGGGGGGGGATACGAGCAGTACTTC
TRBV2	once	.	TRBJ1-5	CASSTDGQRPQHF	TGTGCCAGCAGTACGGACGGCCAGAGGCCCCAGCATTTT
TRBV4-1	few	TRBD1	TRBJ1-1	CASSQIDRAGEAFF	TGCGCCAGCAGCCAGATAGACAGGGCGGGCGAAGCTTTCTTT
TRBV6-1	once	.	TRBJ2-5	CASSEGSGSLETQYF	TGTGCCAGCAGTGAAGGTTCGGGCAGCTTGGAGACCCAGTACTTC
TRBV6-2/TRBV6-3	.	TRBD2	TRBJ2-7	CASRRGGSNYEQYF	TGTGCCAGCCGACGTGGCGGGAGCAACTACGAGCAGTACTTC
TRBV11-3	.	.	TRBJ1-6	CASSLSRGSPLHF	TGTGCCAGCAGCTTATCGCGAGGATCACCCCTCCACTTT
TRBV19	.	TRBD1	TRBJ1-4	CASTAKGQVNEKLFF	TGTGCCAGTACCGCCAAGGGACAGGTTAATGAAAAACTGTTTTTT
TRBV7-9	.	.	TRBJ2-5	CASSQAGAIETQYF	TGTGCCAGCAGTCAGGCGGGGGCGATAGAGACCCAGTACTTC
TRBV29-1	.	.	TRBJ1-2	CSVAEGYGGYTF	TGCAGCGTTGCGGAGGGTTACGGGGGCTACACCTTC
TRBV12-3/TRBV12-4	.	.	TRBJ1-1	CASSFTGYVEAFF	TGTGCCAGCAGTTTCACGGGGTATGTTGAAGCTTTCTTT